One TCR beta chain is described in this entry. The sample is drawn from a study of CD8 T cells in Susac syndrome. The RNA, about 0.45 to 1 ug, was put through reverse transcription using random hexamers. Via MiXCR, TCRdb re-called the immunoSEQ multiplex PCR reads, giving one row per CDR3 protein. Of 200,000 to 250,000 distinct CDR3 sequences in the sample, 92% were seen once. The sequence derives from a human donor with multiple sclerosis. Sequencing input: CD8+ T cells from PBMCs.

CDR3 coding DNA: TGTGCCAGCTCACCTGACTGGGAAGAGACCCAGTACTTC. Translated, it gives CASSPDWEETQYF. The gene calls are TRBV18 and TRBJ2-5; no reliable D call. CDR3 length: 13 amino acids. V was pared by 3 bases and J by 3 bases, with 8 bases between. The V gene's germline CDR1 is KGHSH and CDR2 LQKENI. The full variable domain, in which reference TRBV18 and TRBJ2-5 provide the parts outside the CDR3, is NAGVMQNPRHLVRRRGQEARLRCSPMKGHSHVYWYRQLPEEGLKFMVYLQKENIIDESGMPKERFSAEFPKEGPSILRIQQVVRGDSAAYFCASSPDWEETQYFGPGTRLLVL.